What follows is one TCR beta chain and its context. Its antigen remains unknown. Between the trimmed V and J ends, which lost 5 bases and 2 bases, there was a span of 14 bases. The CDR3 is 15 amino acids. The germline gives CDR1 SNHLY, CDR2 FYNNEI. This specimen comes from a study of identical twins. The study's findings and limits: Modelling underestimated the level of out-of-frame TCR alpha sharing observed in monozygotic twins. There was an excess of low generation probability in the out-of-frame alpha sequences that twins shared. For out-of-frame beta sequences, excess twin sharing was weaker.

From the 5' RACE reads, TCRdb called clonotypes with MiXCR, one entry per CDR3 protein. The profile shows around 510,000 distinct CDR3 sequences, more than 13% of them singletons. Another study also made use of these data, one on yellow fever vaccine responses in identical twins.

The rearrangement uses TRBV2 and TRBJ2-3, with a tentative D call TRBD2 (6 bases). The TCR originated in a woman between 18 and 29 years old in good health. Sequencing input: CD4+ T cells sorted from blood. The CDR3 here is CASSQTLASTDTQYF. In nucleotides, the CDR3 is TGTGCCAGCAGTCAAACGCTAGCGTCCACAGATACGCAGTATTTT.